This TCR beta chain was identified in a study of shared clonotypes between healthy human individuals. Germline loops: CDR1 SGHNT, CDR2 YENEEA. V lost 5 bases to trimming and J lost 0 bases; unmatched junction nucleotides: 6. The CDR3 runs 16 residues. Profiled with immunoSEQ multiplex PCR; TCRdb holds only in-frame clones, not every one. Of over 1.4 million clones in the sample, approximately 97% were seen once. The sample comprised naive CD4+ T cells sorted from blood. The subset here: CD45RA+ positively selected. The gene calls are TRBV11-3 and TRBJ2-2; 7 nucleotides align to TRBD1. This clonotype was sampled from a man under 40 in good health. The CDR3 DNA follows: TGTGCCAGCAGCGGGACAGTAACTCCGAACACCGGGGAGCTGTTTTTT. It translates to CASSGTVTPNTGELFF.